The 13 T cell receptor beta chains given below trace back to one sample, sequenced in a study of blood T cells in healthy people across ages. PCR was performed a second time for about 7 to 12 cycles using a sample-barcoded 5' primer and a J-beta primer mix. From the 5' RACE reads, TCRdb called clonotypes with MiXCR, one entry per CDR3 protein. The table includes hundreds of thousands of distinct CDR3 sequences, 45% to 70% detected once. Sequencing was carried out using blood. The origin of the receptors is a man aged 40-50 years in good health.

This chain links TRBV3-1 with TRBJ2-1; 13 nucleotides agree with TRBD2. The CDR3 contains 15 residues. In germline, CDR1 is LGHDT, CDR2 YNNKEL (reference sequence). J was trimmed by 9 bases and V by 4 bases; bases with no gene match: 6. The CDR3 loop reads CASSPSGTSGVEQFF. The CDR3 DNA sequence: TGTGCCAGCAGCCCGTCCGGGACTAGCGGGGTTGAGCAGTTCTTC.

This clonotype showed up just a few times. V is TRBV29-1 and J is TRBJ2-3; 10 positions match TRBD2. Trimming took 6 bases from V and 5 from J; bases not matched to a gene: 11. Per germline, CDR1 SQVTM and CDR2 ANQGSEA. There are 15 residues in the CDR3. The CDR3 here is CSVGGLAGAVDTQYF. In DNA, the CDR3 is TGCAGCGTCGGGGGGCTAGCGGGAGCCGTAGATACGCAGTATTTT.

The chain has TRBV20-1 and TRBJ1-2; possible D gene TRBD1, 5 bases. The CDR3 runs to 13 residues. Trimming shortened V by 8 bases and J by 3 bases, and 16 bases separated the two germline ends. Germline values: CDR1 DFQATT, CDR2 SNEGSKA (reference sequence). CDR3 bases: TGCAGTACGAATAGTCAGGGTGACTATGGCTACACCTTC. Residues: CSTNSQGDYGYTF.

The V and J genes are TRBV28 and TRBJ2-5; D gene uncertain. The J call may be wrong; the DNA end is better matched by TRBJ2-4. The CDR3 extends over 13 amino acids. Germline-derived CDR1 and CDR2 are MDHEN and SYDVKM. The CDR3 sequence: CASTGFNKNIQYF. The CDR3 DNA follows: TGTGCCAGTACTGGTTTCAACAAAAACATTCAGTACTTC.

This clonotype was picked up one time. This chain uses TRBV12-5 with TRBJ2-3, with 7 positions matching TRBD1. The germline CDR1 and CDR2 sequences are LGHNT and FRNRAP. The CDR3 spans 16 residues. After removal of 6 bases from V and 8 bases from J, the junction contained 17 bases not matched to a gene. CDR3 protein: CASGTPTGTAQTTQYF. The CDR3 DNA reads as TGTGCTAGTGGGACCCCAACCGGGACAGCCCAGACTACGCAGTATTTT.

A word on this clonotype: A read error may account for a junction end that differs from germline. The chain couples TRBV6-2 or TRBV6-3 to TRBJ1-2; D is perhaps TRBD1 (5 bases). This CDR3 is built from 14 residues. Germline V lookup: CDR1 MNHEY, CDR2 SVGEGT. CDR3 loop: CASSLKEGNYGYTF. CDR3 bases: TGCGCCAGCAGTCTCAAGGAGGGGAACTATGGCTACACCTTC.

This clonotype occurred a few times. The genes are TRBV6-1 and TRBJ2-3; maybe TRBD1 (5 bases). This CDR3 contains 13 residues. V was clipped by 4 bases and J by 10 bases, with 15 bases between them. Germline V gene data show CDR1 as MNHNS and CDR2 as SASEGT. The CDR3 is CASSAGQAEAQYF. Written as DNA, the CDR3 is TGTGCCAGCAGTGCCGGACAAGCCGAGGCGCAGTATTTT.

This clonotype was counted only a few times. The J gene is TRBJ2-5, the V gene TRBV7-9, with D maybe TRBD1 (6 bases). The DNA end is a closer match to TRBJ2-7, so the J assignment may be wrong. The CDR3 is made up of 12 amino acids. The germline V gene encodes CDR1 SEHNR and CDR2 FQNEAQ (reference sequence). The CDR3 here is CASSFRTVEQYF. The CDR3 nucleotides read TGTGCCAGCAGCTTCAGGACAGTCGAGCAGTACTTC.

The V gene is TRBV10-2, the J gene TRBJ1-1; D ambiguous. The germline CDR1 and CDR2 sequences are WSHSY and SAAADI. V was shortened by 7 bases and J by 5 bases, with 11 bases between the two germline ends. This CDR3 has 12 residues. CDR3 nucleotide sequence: TGCGCCAGCACCTCAACACGGACTGAAGCTTTCTTT. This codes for CASTSTRTEAFF.

CDR3 coding DNA: TGTGCCAGCAGCCAAGTTGGGGGAGTAGGGGAAGCTTTCTTT. The encoded protein is CASSQVGGVGEAFF. The genes are TRBV3-1 and TRBJ1-1; possibly TRBD1 for D (5 bases). Looked up from germline, CDR1 is LGHDT and CDR2 is YNNKEL (reference sequence). The V gene lost 1 base and the J gene lost 8 bases, with 14 bases spanning the gap. This CDR3 has 14 amino acids.

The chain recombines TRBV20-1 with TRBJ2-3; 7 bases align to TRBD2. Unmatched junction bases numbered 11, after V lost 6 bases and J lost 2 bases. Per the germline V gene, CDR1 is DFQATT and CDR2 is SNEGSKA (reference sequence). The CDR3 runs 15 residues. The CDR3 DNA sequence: TGCAGTGCCCCGGTAGACGGGACTAACACAGATACGCAGTATTTT. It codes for CSAPVDGTNTDTQYF.

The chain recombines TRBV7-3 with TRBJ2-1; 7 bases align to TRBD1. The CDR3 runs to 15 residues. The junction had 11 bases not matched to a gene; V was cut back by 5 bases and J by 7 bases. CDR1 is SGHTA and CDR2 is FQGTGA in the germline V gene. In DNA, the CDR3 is TGTGCCAGCAGCCGCGGACAGGCGGCAGGGAATGAGCAGTTCTTC. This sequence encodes CASSRGQAAGNEQFF.

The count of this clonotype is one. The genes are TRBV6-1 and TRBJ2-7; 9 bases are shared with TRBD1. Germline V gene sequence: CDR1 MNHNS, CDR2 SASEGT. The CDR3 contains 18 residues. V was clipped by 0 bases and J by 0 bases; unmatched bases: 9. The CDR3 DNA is TGTGCCAGCAGTGAAGCGGTCTACGGGACAGGGAGCTCCTACGAGCAGTACTTC. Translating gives CASSEAVYGTGSSYEQYF.